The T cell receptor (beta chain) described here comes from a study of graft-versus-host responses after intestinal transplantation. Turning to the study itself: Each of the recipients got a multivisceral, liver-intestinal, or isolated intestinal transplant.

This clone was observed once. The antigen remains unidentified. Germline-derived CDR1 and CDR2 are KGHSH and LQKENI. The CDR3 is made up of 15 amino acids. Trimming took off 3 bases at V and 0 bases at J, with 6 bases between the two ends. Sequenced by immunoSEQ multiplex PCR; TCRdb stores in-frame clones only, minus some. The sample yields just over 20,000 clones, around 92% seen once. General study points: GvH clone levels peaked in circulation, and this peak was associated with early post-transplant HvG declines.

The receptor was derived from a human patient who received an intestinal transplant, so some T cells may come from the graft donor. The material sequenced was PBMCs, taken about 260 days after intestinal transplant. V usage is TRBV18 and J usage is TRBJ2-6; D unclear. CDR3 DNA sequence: TGTGCCAGCTCACCGAGTGGCTCTGGGGCCAACGTCCTGACTTTC. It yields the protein CASSPSGSGANVLTF.